The 5 T cell receptor beta chains reported below all come from one sample, sequenced in a study of PD-L1 blockade in urothelial cancer. The method was immunoSEQ multiplex PCR; TCRdb's version includes in-frame clones alone and lacks a portion of them. The table includes about 73,000 clones, roughly 89% detected once. The specimen was PBMCs, collected around atezolizumab (anti-PD-L1) treatment. These receptors were obtained from a man aged 55 to 70 with urothelial cancer.

The chain joins TRBV6-1 to TRBJ2-3, with 9 bases aligning to TRBD1. The CDR3 runs 14 residues. In germline, CDR1 is MNHNS, CDR2 SASEGT. Unmatched junction bases numbered 4, after V lost 5 bases and J lost 4 bases. The CDR3 DNA follows: TGTGCCAGCAGTATCCGGGACAGGGCAGATACGCAGTATTTT. Translation gives CASSIRDRADTQYF.

A single count supports this clone. This chain links TRBV5-1 with TRBJ2-3; 13 bases line up with TRBD2. V lost 1 base to trimming and J lost 4 bases; unmatched junction nucleotides: 6. Germline V gives CDR1 SGHRS, CDR2 YFSETQ. The length of the CDR3 is 17 residues. CDR3 bases: TGCGCCAGCAGCTTGTTACTAGCGGGGGGGAGCCCAGATACGCAGTATTTT. It specifies CASSLLLAGGSPDTQYF.

CDR3: CAWSGLGLGGVRAPQHF. CDR3 bases: TGTGCCTGGAGCGGCCTGGGGTTGGGAGGGGTTAGGGCGCCCCAGCATTTT. The chain uses TRBV30 and TRBJ1-5, with D perhaps matching TRBD1 (5 bases). V lost 3 bases to trimming and J lost 9 bases, with 27 bases between them. This CDR3 region has 17 residues. Germline V gene sequence: CDR1 GTSNPN, CDR2 SVGIG (reference sequence).

The rearrangement links TRBV19 to TRBJ1-1; TRBD1 might be the D (5 bases). This CDR3 spans 14 amino acids. CDR1 LNHDA and CDR2 SQIVND come from the germline V gene (reference sequence). V lost 7 bases and J lost 4, with 16 bases in between. This CDR3 is CASNVDSLITEAFF. Here the CDR3 DNA reads TGTGCCAGTAACGTCGACAGTCTAATCACTGAAGCTTTCTTT.

The chain recombines TRBV6-1 with TRBJ2-1; D perhaps matches TRBD2 (5 bases). V was pared by 8 bases and J by 0 bases, with 11 bases between. This CDR3 has 14 residues. Germline-derived CDR1 and CDR2 are MNHNS and SASEGT. CDR3 sequence: CASAGTSSYNEQFF. CDR3 DNA sequence: TGTGCCAGCGCTGGAACTAGCTCCTACAATGAGCAGTTCTTC.